This is a list of T cell receptor beta chains from one sample in a study of blood T cell repertoires in COVID-19. Sequenced by immunoSEQ multiplex PCR; TCRdb stores in-frame clones only, minus some. The table includes about 390,000 clones, just under 90% detected once. The sample was PBMCs or T cells enriched from blood (not recorded which). Every receptor here comes from a woman aged 45-59 years who had recovered from COVID-19. CDR3s include the opening cysteine and the closing phenylalanine or tryptophan. Fields, in order: V gene, clone size, D gene, J gene, CDR3 DNA, CDR3 protein. The D gene is left open where the match is weak. Clone size appears in some rows only: once, few, many, or a class for an expanded clone.

>TRBV6-5|.|.|TRBJ1-2
TGTGCCAGCAGTTACTCGGAGCTTTTGGTGGATGGCTACACCTTC
CASSYSELLVDGYTF
>TRBV29-1|.|TRBD1|TRBJ1-2
TGCAGCGTTGAAGGCTCAGGGGGCAGTGGCTACACCTTC
CSVEGSGGSGYTF
>TRBV28|.|.|TRBJ2-1
TGTGCCAGCGGGGCGCGAAATGAGCAGTTCTTC
CASGARNEQFF
>TRBV27|.|TRBD2|TRBJ2-2
TGTGCCAGCAGGGGGCGACTAGCGGCGAACACCGGGGAGCTGTTTTTT
CASRGRLAANTGELFF
>TRBV10-3|.|TRBD1|TRBJ1-1
TGTGCCATCAGAGGGACGGACAGGGGGCATCCTGAAGCTTTCTTT
CAIRGTDRGHPEAFF
>TRBV11-2|.|TRBD1|TRBJ1-6
TGTGCCAGCAGCCCCGGACAGGGTTGGTCACCCCTCCACTTT
CASSPGQGWSPLHF
>TRBV6-5|.|.|TRBJ1-6
TGTGCCAGCAGTCTGGACTACAATAATTCACCCCTCCACTTT
CASSLDYNNSPLHF
>TRBV5-5|once|.|TRBJ2-2
TGTGCCAGCAGTCGCGCAGGGAACGGGGAGCTGTTTTTT
CASSRAGNGELFF
>TRBV19|.|.|TRBJ1-1
TGTGCCAGTACTTACCAGGGCAGACTGAACACTGAAGCTTTCTTT
CASTYQGRLNTEAFF
>TRBV9|.|.|TRBJ2-7
TGTGCCAGCAGCGCCTCCAGGGTTTCTCCCTCCTACGAGCAGTACTTC
CASSASRVSPSYEQYF
>TRBV27|.|TRBD1|TRBJ1-6
TGTGCCAGCCAAACCGGGACAGGGTTTTCACCCCTCCACTTT
CASQTGTGFSPLHF
>TRBV4-2|.|.|TRBJ1-1
TGTGCCAGCAGCTACCTGGGGGGAGGACTGAACACTGAAGCTTTCTTT
CASSYLGGGLNTEAFF
>TRBV6-2/TRBV6-3|.|.|TRBJ1-1
TGTGCCAGCAGTGCGGACGGGGGGGATCGGGCTTTCTTT
CASSADGGDRAFF
>TRBV11-2|.|TRBD1|TRBJ1-3
TGTGCCAGCAGCTTGGACAGGGGAGGGGGAAACACCATATATTTT
CASSLDRGGGNTIYF
>TRBV19|.|.|TRBJ1-5
TGTGCCAGTAGCAATCAGGGTTATAGCAATCAGCCCCAGCATTTT
CASSNQGYSNQPQHF
>TRBV7-8|.|.|TRBJ2-3
TGTGCCAGCAGCTTAGCCCCCGGCACAGATACGCAGTATTTT
CASSLAPGTDTQYF
>TRBV20-1|.|.|TRBJ2-7
TGCAGTGCCAGACAGTCCGAAGAGCAGTACTTC
CSARQSEEQYF
>TRBV28|.|.|TRBJ2-2
TGTGCCAGCAGTTCCCCCATGACCGGGGAGCTGTTTTTT
CASSSPMTGELFF
>TRBV2|.|TRBD1|TRBJ1-1
TGTGCCAGCAGTGAATGGGACAGGAGTTCTGAAGCTTTCTTT
CASSEWDRSSEAFF
>TRBV14|few|TRBD1|TRBJ1-2
TGTGCCAGCAGCCAACCGGGACAGGGCAAGTATGGCTACACCTTC
CASSQPGQGKYGYTF
>TRBV4-3|.|TRBD1|TRBJ2-7
TGCGCCAGCAGCCAAGGGACAGGGGTAGCCTACGAGCAGTACTTC
CASSQGTGVAYEQYF
>TRBV28|.|TRBD1|TRBJ2-7
TGTGCCAGCAGGGGGACAGGCTACTCCTACGAGCAGTACTTC
CASRGTGYSYEQYF
>TRBV30|.|.|TRBJ1-2
TGTGCCTGGAGTCAGAATTATGGCTACACCTTC
CAWSQNYGYTF
>TRBV10-3|.|.|TRBJ1-4
TGTGCCATCAGTGAGTCGAGCGGGCTTGGGACTAATGAAAAACTGTTTTTT
CAISESSGLGTNEKLFF
>TRBV9|once|TRBD2|TRBJ2-3
TGTGCCAGCAGCGGACGAATCCCTAGCGGGGGCTACTCGGTGACAGATACGCAGTATTTT
CASSGRIPSGGYSVTDTQYF
>TRBV18|few|.|TRBJ1-1
TGTGCCAGCTCCGACCAGGAGGGTAAGGTAGACACTGAAGCTTTCTTT
CASSDQEGKVDTEAFF
>TRBV30|.|.|TRBJ1-1
TGTGCCTTAACGGGACTGATGAACACTGAAGCTTTCTTT
CALTGLMNTEAFF
>TRBV4-2|.|.|TRBJ1-1
TGTGCCAGCAGCCAATTGGACAGCAATGAAGCTTTCTTT
CASSQLDSNEAFF
>TRBV12-3/TRBV12-4|few|.|TRBJ1-1
TGTGCCGGCGGGCGGGCGGGGAACACTGAAGCTTTCTTT
CAGGRAGNTEAFF
>TRBV9|.|TRBD1|TRBJ2-2
TGTGCCAGCAGCGTACAGGGGGCGAACACCGGGGAGCTGTTTTTT
CASSVQGANTGELFF
>TRBV19|few|.|TRBJ1-1
TGTGCCAGTAGTTTTTTAGGAGGGCGGTCGTCTGAAGCTTTCTTT
CASSFLGGRSSEAFF
>TRBV3-1/TRBV3-2|.|TRBD1|TRBJ1-2
TGTGCCAGCAGCCAAGCAGGACAGGGGGCTTTCGGCTATGGCTACACCTTC
CASSQAGQGAFGYGYTF
>TRBV19|.|.|TRBJ2-7
TGTGCCAGTAGTATGGGCCGATCCTACGAGCAGTACTTC
CASSMGRSYEQYF
>TRBV3-1/TRBV3-2|.|.|TRBJ1-1
TGTGCCAGCAGCCCGCACAGTAACACTGAAGCTTTCTTT
CASSPHSNTEAFF
>TRBV5-8|.|TRBD1|TRBJ2-7
TGTGCCAGCAGCTGGACAGGAAGGTCTCTGTACGAGCAGTACTTC
CASSWTGRSLYEQYF
>TRBV28|.|.|TRBJ2-7
TGTGCCAGCAGCGGAGACCGAATATCCTACGAGCAGTACTTC
CASSGDRISYEQYF
>TRBV5-1|few|.|TRBJ1-6
TGCGCCAGCGCCTTGGACAGTTCCTATAATTCACCCCTCCACTTT
CASALDSSYNSPLHF
>TRBV6-5|.|.|TRBJ1-4
TGTGCCAGCAGTTACTCTCCGGGGGAAAAACTGTTTTTT
CASSYSPGEKLFF
>TRBV21-1|.|.|TRBJ1-2
TGTGCCAGCATAGGCGGACTCTATGGCTACACCTTC
CASIGGLYGYTF
>TRBV13|.|.|TRBJ1-3
TGTGCCAGCAGCTTCCAGGTCTCTGGAAACACCATATATTTT
CASSFQVSGNTIYF
>TRBV5-1|.|.|TRBJ2-2
TGCGCCAGCACCACAGGGAGAAACACCGGGGAGCTGTTTTTT
CASTTGRNTGELFF
>TRBV2|.|TRBD1|TRBJ2-4
TGTGCCAGCAGTGAAGTGGGGACAGGGATCGGCAAAAACATTCAGTACTTC
CASSEVGTGIGKNIQYF
>TRBV9|.|TRBD1|TRBJ2-3
TGTGCCAGCAGCGCTACAATGACAGGGGGAAAGGATACGCAGTATTTT
CASSATMTGGKDTQYF
>TRBV5-6|once|.|TRBJ1-1
TGTGCCAGCAGCTTCAGGGAGGGAACTGAAGCTTTCTTT
CASSFREGTEAFF
>TRBV27|.|TRBD1|TRBJ1-2
TGTGCCAGCAGTTTCCTACAACAGGGGGCAGGGGGCTACACCTTC
CASSFLQQGAGGYTF
>TRBV5-1|.|.|TRBJ2-3
TGCGCCAGCAGCTTGGGACTCCGCGGGACAGATACGCAGTATTTT
CASSLGLRGTDTQYF
>TRBV7-9|.|.|TRBJ2-1
TGTGCCAGCAGCTTAGCGGGAGGAAACAATGAGCAGTTCTTC
CASSLAGGNNEQFF
>TRBV7-2|.|.|TRBJ2-5
TGTGCCAGCAGCTTGGGGAGGAGGGAGACCCAGTACTTC
CASSLGRRETQYF
>TRBV5-4|.|.|TRBJ1-2
TGTGCCAGCAGCTTGGGCGTCGTTTCGGGAGTCTATGGCTACACCTTC
CASSLGVVSGVYGYTF
>TRBV7-2|.|TRBD2|TRBJ2-5
TGTGCCAGCAGCTTAGCGGGGGGGCAAGAGACCCAGTACTTC
CASSLAGGQETQYF
>TRBV19|.|.|TRBJ1-1
TGTGCCGTCGCGAGGGGAGGTGAAGCTTTCTTT
CAVARGGEAFF
>TRBV11-2|once|.|TRBJ2-3
TGTGCCAGCAGCGCCTTGGGGCCCCAGGGTACAGATACGCAGTATTTT
CASSALGPQGTDTQYF
>TRBV6-2/TRBV6-3|.|.|TRBJ2-3
TGTGCCAGCAGTTACGGCATAGCCGCAGATACGCAGTATTTT
CASSYGIAADTQYF
>TRBV13|.|.|TRBJ2-1
TGTGCCAGCGGTGGTCGTCGCGGGGTGAGCTCCTACAATGAGCAGTTCTTC
CASGGRRGVSSYNEQFF
>TRBV18|.|TRBD1|TRBJ2-6
TGTGCCAGCTCATATAAGACGGGACAGGGATTCTCTGGGGCCAACGTCCTGACTTTC
CASSYKTGQGFSGANVLTF
>TRBV9|.|TRBD1|TRBJ2-1
TGTGCCAGCAGCGCGGCCGGGACAGGGAAAGAGCAGTTCTTC
CASSAAGTGKEQFF